This TCR beta chain was retrieved from a study of cytomegalovirus exposure and HLA in healthy donors. The primer mix had 60 Vbeta and 13 Jbeta primers. Measured with immunoSEQ multiplex PCR; TCRdb has only the in-frame clones, and not every one. The table records some 200,000 clones, over 80% of them present only once. This CDR3 is built from 14 residues. Germline-derived CDR1 and CDR2 are MDHEN and SYDVKM. Trimming left V 3 bases short and J 5 bases short, with 11 bases between. This chain uses TRBV28 with TRBJ2-1; maybe TRBD1 (6 bases). The material sequenced was PBMCs. This sequence was found in a man aged 40-49 years in good health and CMV-seropositive. The CDR3 bases are TGTGCCAGCAGTTTCCGTGACAGGAACAATGAGCAGTTCTTC. Translating it yields CASSFRDRNNEQFF.